These 20 T cell receptor beta chains were sequenced from one sample in a study of T cell clones after liver transplantation. The protocol was immunoSEQ multiplex PCR, while the TCRdb copy is restricted to in-frame clones and leaves out a portion. The sample lists tens of thousands of clones, around 80% occurring once. Here the sequenced sample was CD4+ T cells from blood, taken 12 months after liver transplant. These receptors were obtained from a human patient who received a liver transplant. A subset of T cells may come from the graft donor.

The chain uses TRBV4-1 and TRBJ2-7; 8 bases fit TRBD2. The CDR3 length is 15 residues. Germline V lookup: CDR1 MGHRA, CDR2 YSYEKL. Unmatched junction bases numbered 9, after V lost 3 bases and J lost 5 bases. The CDR3 region has the DNA TGCGCCAGCAGCCATTCTTGGACTAGCTTAGACGAGCAGTACTTC. It specifies CASSHSWTSLDEQYF.

The chain combines TRBV7-2 with TRBJ1-2; D might be TRBD1 (6 bases). This CDR3 region has 13 residues. V lost 5 bases and J 4 bases, leaving 11 bases between the germline ends. CDR1 and CDR2 (germline): SGHTA, FQGNSA. The CDR3 is CASSQRQVYGYTF. The CDR3 nucleotides are TGTGCCAGCAGCCAGAGACAGGTCTATGGCTACACCTTC.

V and J are TRBV29-1 and TRBJ2-4; D is uncertain. V lost 0 bases, J lost 3 bases, and 9 bases lay in between. Germline V gives CDR1 SQVTM, CDR2 ANQGSEA. The CDR3 loop spans 14 amino acids. CDR3 in DNA: TGCAGCGTTGAAGATCCTGTTGGCAAAAACATTCAGTACTTC. It specifies CSVEDPVGKNIQYF.

The rearrangement joins TRBV28 to TRBJ2-3, with TRBD1 matching over 9 bases. Germline V gene lookup returns CDR1 MDHEN and CDR2 SYDVKM. The CDR3 is made up of 15 amino acids. J lost 5 bases, V lost 5 bases, and 8 bases had no gene match. DNA for the CDR3: TGTGCCAGCAGTCCTACAGGGGGCGTGATAGATACGCAGTATTTT. This codes for CASSPTGGVIDTQYF.

V usage is TRBV15 and J usage is TRBJ2-2; D might be TRBD1 or TRBD2, each matching 5 bases. The CDR3 is 12 amino acids. V lost 8 bases, J lost 5 bases, and 9 bases lay in between. Germline CDR1 reads LNHNV; CDR2 reads YYDKDF (reference sequence). This CDR3 is CATGGRTGELFF. Here the CDR3 DNA reads TGTGCCACCGGGGGTCGGACCGGGGAGCTGTTTTTT. Together with reference TRBV15 and TRBJ2-2, the CDR3 gives the full variable domain: DAMVIQNPRYQVTQFGKPVTLSCSQTLNHNVMYWYQQKSSQAPKLLFHYYDKDFNNEADTPDNFQSRRPNTSFCFLDIRSPGLGDTAMYLCATGGRTGELFFGEGSRLTVL.

The chain carries TRBV18 and TRBJ2-7; the match to TRBD2 covers 13 bases. The ends lost 1 base at V and 5 bases at J; junction bases unmatched: 5. Germline V lookup: CDR1 KGHSH, CDR2 LQKENI. The CDR3 loop spans 16 amino acids. The CDR3 loop reads CASSPLLAGGSDEQYF. Here the CDR3 DNA reads TGTGCCAGCTCACCACTACTAGCGGGAGGGTCAGACGAGCAGTACTTC.

This chain connects TRBV27 to TRBJ2-7; tentative D call: TRBD2 (5 bases). V gave up 2 bases and J gave up 6 bases, with 11 bases separating them. Germline CDR1 MNHEY, CDR2 SMNVEV (reference sequence). The CDR3 covers 13 residues. The CDR3 DNA reads TGTGCCAGCAGTTTAGTGGGAGTGGGCGAGCAGTACTTC. The encoded protein is CASSLVGVGEQYF.

Remarks on this clone: One junction end disagrees with the germline gene, perhaps due to a read error. The chain joins TRBV5-1 to TRBJ2-3, with D possibly being TRBD1 (6 bases). The CDR3 length is 10 residues. Germline CDR1 reads SGHRS; CDR2 reads YFSETQ. This CDR3 reads CANSGTLSSF. CDR3 DNA: TGCGCCAACTCCGGGACACTTTCCTCCTTT.

For the CDR3, the DNA is TGTGCCAGTAGTCCCGGAGGATCTAGCGGGGGGAACATTCAGTACTTC. Translation: CASSPGGSSGGNIQYF. The chain combines TRBV19 with TRBJ2-4; 11 positions agree with TRBD2. V shed 5 bases and J 7 bases; nucleotides not matched to a gene: 10. From germline, CDR1 is LNHDA and CDR2 SQIVND (reference sequence). The CDR3 sequence is 16 residues long.

This chain connects TRBV28 to TRBJ1-1, with D possibly TRBD1 on 6 matching bases. This CDR3 comprises 14 residues. From germline, CDR1 is MDHEN and CDR2 SYDVKM. The ends were cut back, 6 bases at V and 5 bases at J, with 16 bases in the middle. The CDR3 loop is CASRHRARRTEAFF. The CDR3 DNA reads as TGTGCCAGCAGACACAGGGCGCGAAGAACTGAAGCTTTCTTT.

The chain links TRBV25-1 to TRBJ2-3; TRBD2 matches 7 bases. CDR1 is MGHDK and CDR2 is SYGVNS in the germline V gene. After removal of 7 bases from V and 4 bases from J, the junction contained 8 bases not matched to a gene. The CDR3 is made up of 14 amino acids. The CDR3 is CASKSGGSADTQYF. CDR3 DNA sequence: TGTGCCAGCAAGTCGGGCGGGAGCGCAGATACGCAGTATTTT.

The chain combines TRBV28 with TRBJ1-1; tentative D call: TRBD1 (5 bases). From germline, CDR1 is MDHEN and CDR2 SYDVKM. Trimming stripped 3 bases from V and 5 bases from J, with 10 bases between. This CDR3 spans 13 amino acids. CDR3 DNA sequence: TGTGCCAGCAGTTTGAGGGGCAGAACTGAAGCTTTCTTT. As protein: CASSLRGRTEAFF. The full variable domain, completed using reference TRBV28 and TRBJ1-1, is DVKVTQSSRYLVKRTGEKVFLECVQDMDHENMFWYRQDPGLGLRLIYFSYDVKMKEKGDIPEGYSVSREKKERFSLILESASTNQTSMYLCASSLRGRTEAFFGQGTRLTVV.

The chain's CDR3 is CASRIGTGQGRETQYF. The CDR3 coding sequence is TGCGCCAGCAGGATCGGGACGGGACAGGGGAGAGAGACCCAGTACTTC. The V gene is TRBV5-1, the J gene TRBJ2-5; 10 bases fit TRBD1. This CDR3 spans 16 amino acids. J gave up 4 bases and V 5 bases, and 11 bases lay outside the gene matches. Germline CDR1 reads SGHRS; CDR2 reads YFSETQ.

The chain recombines TRBV7-2 with TRBJ2-1; D may be TRBD1 (5 bases). The ends were cut back, 2 bases at V and 2 bases at J, with 13 bases in the middle. Germline CDR1 reads SGHTA; CDR2 reads FQGNSA. CDR3 size: 16 residues. The CDR3 loop reads CASSLSGNPAYNEQFF. In DNA, the CDR3 is TGTGCCAGCAGCTTATCAGGGAATCCAGCCTACAATGAGCAGTTCTTC.

The V and J genes are TRBV19 and TRBJ2-1, with D unclear. Germline assignment: CDR1 LNHDA and CDR2 SQIVND (reference sequence). The V end was cut by 3 bases, the J end by 12 bases, with 9 bases between. The CDR3 is made up of 11 amino acids. The CDR3 DNA reads TGTGCCAGTAGTATTGGGTACTTGCAGTTCTTC. This codes for CASSIGYLQFF.

This clone was counted once. The chain combines TRBV19 with TRBJ2-7; TRBD1 matches 7 bases. The germline gives CDR1 LNHDA, CDR2 SQIVND (reference sequence). The CDR3 covers 15 residues. V gave up 3 bases and J gave up 6 bases; unmatched junction bases: 11. This chain's CDR3 is CASSMGHTGVGEQYF. The CDR3 DNA reads TGTGCCAGTAGTATGGGCCACACAGGGGTTGGCGAGCAGTACTTC.

The chain has TRBV4-1 and TRBJ2-6; TRBD2 might be the D (6 bases). CDR1 is MGHRA and CDR2 is YSYEKL in the germline V gene. The CDR3 has 15 amino acids. Trimming stripped 1 base from V and 2 bases from J, with 6 bases between. The CDR3 DNA sequence: TGCGCCAGCAGCCAAGGGGAGGCTGGGGCCAACGTCCTGACTTTC. The encoded protein is CASSQGEAGANVLTF.

This sequence joins TRBV5-1 and TRBJ2-6; perhaps TRBD2 as D (6 bases). This CDR3 comprises 18 residues. Per germline, CDR1 SGHRS and CDR2 YFSETQ. Trimming removed 1 base from V and 2 bases from J, with 16 bases in between. Here the CDR3 DNA reads TGCGCCAGCAGCTTGCTCCAGCCGGGAGTGGCTGGGGCCAACGTCCTGACTTTC. Its protein is CASSLLQPGVAGANVLTF.

The rearrangement links TRBV7-3 to TRBJ2-5, with D uncertain. The germline CDR1 and CDR2 sequences are SGHTA and FQGTGA. CDR3 length equals 13 residues. The CDR3 region has the DNA TGTGAAGCCCCGAAAAGCGTCCAAGAGACCCAGTACTTC. Translated, it gives CEAPKSVQETQYF.

The chain combines TRBV6-1 with TRBJ1-1; D unclear. Per germline, CDR1 MNHNS and CDR2 SASEGT. The length of the CDR3 is 12 residues. V lost 6 bases to trimming and J lost 8 bases, with 13 bases between them. Here the CDR3 reads CASRGKDREAFF. In DNA, the CDR3 is TGTGCCAGCAGGGGCAAGGACCGGGAAGCTTTCTTT.